This T cell receptor (beta chain) was captured in a study of technical replicates of blood from several donors. TCRdb's copy holds only in-frame clones and misses some; the assay was immunoSEQ multiplex PCR. The table records under 100,000 clones, over 90% of them present only once. The CDR3 covers 15 residues. V and J are TRBV21-1 and TRBJ1-4; the table's TRBD1 call for D was not verified on the DNA. TRBV21-1 is a pseudogene locus. Source material: T cells isolated from PBMCs. This clonotype originated in a human donor in good health. The CDR3 sequence: CASSVRQGWDEKLFF. DNA of the CDR3: TGTGCCAGCAGCGTACGACAGGGATGGGATGAAAAACTGTTTTTT.